This TCR beta chain is drawn from a study of blood T cell repertoires in COVID-19. The overall study: Spain, Italy and the United States supplied samples that represented acute and convalescent COVID-19.

In the original workflow: For nucleated cells, counts were estimated from reference gene primer amplification. Data came from immunoSEQ multiplex PCR; TCRdb stores just in-frame clones and leaves some out. For V, J and clone size, that table is used; D and trimming come from the DNA. The repertoire has over 200,000 clones, about 87% of them found once; the top ten carry 2.7%. Enrolled during active infection, Seattle patients were then followed longitudinally. The ends were cut back, 3 bases at V and 3 bases at J, with 9 bases in the middle. This CDR3 has 14 amino acids. Germline CDR1 SEHNR, CDR2 FQNEAQ (reference sequence).

The chain couples TRBV7-9 to TRBJ1-3; no definite D call. This TCR came from a man in his thirties or forties with COVID-19, enrolled during active disease. The sequencing sample was made of peripheral blood. CDR3 nucleotide sequence: TGTGCCAGCAGCTTTTCGTCGGGTGGAAACACCATATATTTT. Translation gives CASSFSSGGNTIYF.